The following is a TCR beta chain sequence with its context. Its cognate antigen is unknown. This CDR3 region has 15 residues. Germline V gene lookup returns CDR1 MDHEN and CDR2 SYDVKM. Losses at the gene ends were 8 bases for V and 0 bases for J; bases not matched to a gene: 7. Clones were read by immunoSEQ multiplex PCR, and TCRdb kept only the in-frame ones, dropping some. The data show some 2,100,000 clones, under 97% seen once. This record comes from a study of shared clonotypes between healthy human individuals. The overall study: Per-donor plates numbered three CD4 naive, three CD4 memory, two CD8 naive and one CD8 memory.

Study conclusions and caveats: Represented diversity, genetic and exposure-history alike, was limited by few donors.

This TCR came from a man younger than 30 in good health. The chain recombines TRBV28 with TRBJ2-3; 8 nucleotides agree with TRBD2. The sample was naive CD4+ T cells sorted from blood. As for subset: CD45RA+ positively selected. CDR3 coding DNA: TGTGCCAGCCCCCCCGCTAGCGGGAGCACAGATACGCAGTATTTT. This encodes CASPPASGSTDTQYF.